This T cell receptor beta chain was identified in a study of T cells in Graves' hyperthyroidism and ophthalmopathy. Study-level information: Peripheral blood was secured at the point of initial diagnosis, before any treatment. Study-wide results and limits: Appearing also in blood were most of the thyroid clonotypes expanded above 0.001.

Trimming removed 0 bases at V and 4 bases at J, with 10 bases between. This CDR3 is built from 15 residues. Germline values: CDR1 SEHNR, CDR2 FQNEAQ (reference sequence). Duration under 3 months, a NOSPECS grade of at least 4, and a Clinical Activity Score of at least 3 characterized the ophthalmopathy patients. The PBMCs were taken from approximately 11 ml of fresh peripheral blood. Template material for amplifying TCR beta CDR3 regions consisted of RNA transcripts. The TCR CDR3 first-round RT-PCR relied on the HTBI primer set. One entry per CDR3 protein results from TCRdb running MiXCR on the multiplex PCR reads. The sample shows roughly 650,000 distinct CDR3 sequences, approximately 15% of them seen only once. Many counts were recorded for this clonotype. Its antigen is undetermined.

The V call is TRBV7-9, the J call TRBJ2-1; D gene ambiguous. This receptor was obtained from a woman in her thirties or forties with Graves' ophthalmopathy. The source material was blood. Written as DNA, the CDR3 is TGTGCCAGCAGCTTAGCCGGCTTTTCTTACAATGAGCAGTTCTTC. It codes for CASSLAGFSYNEQFF.